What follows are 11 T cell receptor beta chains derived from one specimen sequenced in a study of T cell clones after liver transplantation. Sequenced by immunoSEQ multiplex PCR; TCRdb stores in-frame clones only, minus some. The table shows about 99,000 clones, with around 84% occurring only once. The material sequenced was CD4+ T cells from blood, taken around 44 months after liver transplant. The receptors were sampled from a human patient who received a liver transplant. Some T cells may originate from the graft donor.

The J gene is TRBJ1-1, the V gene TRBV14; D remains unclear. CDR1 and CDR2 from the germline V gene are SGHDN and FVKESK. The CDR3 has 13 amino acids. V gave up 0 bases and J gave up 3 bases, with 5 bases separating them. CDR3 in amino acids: CASSQEYYTEAFF. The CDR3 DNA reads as TGTGCCAGCAGCCAAGAATACTACACTGAAGCTTTCTTT. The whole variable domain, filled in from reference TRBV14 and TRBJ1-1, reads EAGVTQFPSHSVIEKGQTVTLRCDPISGHDNLYWYRRVMGKEIKFLLHFVKESKQDESGMPNNRFLAERTGGTYSTLKVQPAELEDSGVYFCASSQEYYTEAFFGQGTRLTVV.

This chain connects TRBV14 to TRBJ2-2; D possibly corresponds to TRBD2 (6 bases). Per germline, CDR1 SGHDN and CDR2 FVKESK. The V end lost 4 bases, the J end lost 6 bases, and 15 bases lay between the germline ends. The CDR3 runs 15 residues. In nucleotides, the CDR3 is TGTGCCAGCAGCCGCGGGGAAGCAGGCCCCGGGGAGCTGTTTTTT. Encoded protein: CASSRGEAGPGELFF.

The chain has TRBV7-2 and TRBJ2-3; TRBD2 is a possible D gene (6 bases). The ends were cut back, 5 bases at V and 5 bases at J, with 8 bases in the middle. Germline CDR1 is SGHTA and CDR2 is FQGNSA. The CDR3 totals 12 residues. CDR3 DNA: TGTGCCAGCAGCCCGGGAGAAGATACGCAGTATTTT. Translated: CASSPGEDTQYF.

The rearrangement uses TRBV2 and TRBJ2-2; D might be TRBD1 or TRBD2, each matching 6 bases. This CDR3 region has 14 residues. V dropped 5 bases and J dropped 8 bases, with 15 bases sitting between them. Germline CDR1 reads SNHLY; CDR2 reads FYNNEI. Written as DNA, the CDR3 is TGTGCCAGCAGTTATCAAGGGGGAGGTGGGGAGCTGTTTTTT. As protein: CASSYQGGGGELFF.

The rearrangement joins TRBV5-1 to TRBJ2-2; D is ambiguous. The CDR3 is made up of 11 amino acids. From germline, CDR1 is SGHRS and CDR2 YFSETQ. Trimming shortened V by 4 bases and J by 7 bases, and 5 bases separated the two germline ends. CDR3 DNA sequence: TGCGCCAGCAGCCTTAGCGGGGAGCTGTTTTTT. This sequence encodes CASSLSGELFF.

The CDR3 sequence: CASGRRGGTDTQYF. CDR3 DNA sequence: TGTGCCAGTGGCAGGCGGGGGGGCACAGATACGCAGTATTTT. The chain couples TRBV7-9 to TRBJ2-3; 8 bases agree with TRBD2. The junction had 6 bases not matched to a gene; V was cut back by 9 bases and J by 1 base. This CDR3 is 14 amino acids long. Germline V gene sequence: CDR1 SEHNR, CDR2 FQNEAQ (reference sequence).

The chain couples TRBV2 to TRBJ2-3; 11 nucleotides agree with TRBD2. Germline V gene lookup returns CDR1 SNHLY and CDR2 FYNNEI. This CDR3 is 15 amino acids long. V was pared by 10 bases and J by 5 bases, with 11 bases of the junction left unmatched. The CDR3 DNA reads TGTGCCATCCTTTTAGCGGGGGGGCCCGAAGATACGCAGTATTTT. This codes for CAILLAGGPEDTQYF.

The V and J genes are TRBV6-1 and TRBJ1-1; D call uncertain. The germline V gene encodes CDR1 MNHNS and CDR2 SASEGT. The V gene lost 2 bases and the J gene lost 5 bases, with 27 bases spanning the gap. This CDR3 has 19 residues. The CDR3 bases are TGTGCCAGCAGTGAACGGGAAAGGGTCCGGACGCAGTGGCGAACTGAAGCTTTCTTT. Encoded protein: CASSERERVRTQWRTEAFF.

CDR3 region: CASSLKGAGPLLYGYTF. Here the CDR3 DNA reads TGTGCCAGCAGCTTGAAGGGCGCTGGCCCTCTATTGTATGGCTACACCTTC. The rearrangement links TRBV5-4 to TRBJ1-2; D remains ambiguous. CDR3 length: 17 amino acids. Trimming stripped 1 base from V and 5 bases from J, with 21 bases between. The germline gives CDR1 SGHNT, CDR2 YYREEE (reference sequence).

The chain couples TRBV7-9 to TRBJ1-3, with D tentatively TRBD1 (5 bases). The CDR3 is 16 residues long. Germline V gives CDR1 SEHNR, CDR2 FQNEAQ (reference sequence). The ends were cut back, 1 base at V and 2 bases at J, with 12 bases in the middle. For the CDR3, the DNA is TGTGCCAGCAGCTTAGATGGGGGATCCGCTGGAAACACCATATATTTT. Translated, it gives CASSLDGGSAGNTIYF.

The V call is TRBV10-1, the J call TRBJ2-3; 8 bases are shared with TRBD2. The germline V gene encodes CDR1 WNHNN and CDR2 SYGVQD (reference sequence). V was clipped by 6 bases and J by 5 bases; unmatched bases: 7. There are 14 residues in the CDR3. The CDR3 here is CASRQAGVEDTQYF. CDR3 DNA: TGCGCCAGCAGACAAGCGGGAGTGGAAGATACGCAGTATTTT.